Shown below are 18 T cell receptor beta chains from a single sample sequenced in a study of T cell responses to AZD1222 COVID-19 vaccine. Assay used: immunoSEQ multiplex PCR; TCRdb lists only in-frame clones, some missing. The repertoire consists of about 140,000 clones, with around 88% occurring once and the leading ten covering approximately 3.5%. The sequenced sample was peripheral blood, obtained on day 0 of AZD1222 vaccination. The origin of the receptors is an adult in good health.

Only a few counts were recorded for this clone. V gene TRBV19 combines with J gene TRBJ2-7; TRBD1 is a possible D gene (7 bases). Trimming left V 2 bases short and J 3 bases short, with 17 bases between. Germline values: CDR1 LNHDA, CDR2 SQIVND (reference sequence). The CDR3 consists of 16 residues. CDR3 sequence: CASSIWRQGGSYEQYF. CDR3 DNA sequence: TGTGCCAGTAGTATATGGAGACAGGGAGGAAGCTACGAGCAGTACTTC.

This chain connects TRBV7-2 to TRBJ2-1; D possibly corresponds to TRBD2 (6 bases). V gave up 5 bases and J gave up 10 bases, with 21 bases separating them. The germline CDR1 and CDR2 sequences are SGHTA and FQGNSA. The CDR3 runs to 15 residues. The CDR3 is CASSLGGRPEREQFF. The CDR3 DNA reads TGTGCCAGCAGCCTCGGGGGTCGTCCTGAAAGAGAGCAGTTCTTC.

The chain uses TRBV28 and TRBJ1-3; no reliable D call. In germline, CDR1 is MDHEN, CDR2 SYDVKM. Deletions cut 2 bases from V and 3 bases from J, with 8 bases between. The CDR3 is 14 residues long. The CDR3 loop reads CASSLRGFGNTIYF. CDR3 in DNA: TGTGCCAGCAGTTTAAGAGGGTTTGGAAACACCATATATTTT.

The gene calls are TRBV23-1 and TRBJ2-7; D possibly corresponds to TRBD1 (9 bases). TRBV23-1 carries the ORF label, with uncertain function. The CDR3 is 17 amino acids. V shed 4 bases and J shed 5 bases, with 24 bases lying between them. CDR3 amino acids: CASSPSGGDRAFHEQYF. The DNA of the CDR3 is TGCGCCAGCAGTCCCTCGGGGGGGGACAGGGCTTTCCACGAGCAGTACTTC.

DNA of the CDR3: TGCGCCAGCAGGGGACTAGCGGGAGCCTACAATGAGCAGTTCTTC. Translated: CASRGLAGAYNEQFF. The rearrangement joins TRBV5-1 to TRBJ2-1; TRBD2 matches 14 bases. Germline values: CDR1 SGHRS, CDR2 YFSETQ. The V gene end was trimmed by 5 bases and the J gene end by 2 bases; junction bases not matched to a gene: 0. This CDR3 has 15 amino acids.

The rearrangement joins TRBV3-1 (or the pseudogene TRBV3-2) to TRBJ1-2; 8 nucleotides line up with TRBD1. V gave up 2 bases and J gave up 6 bases; unmatched junction bases: 2. The CDR3 consists of 13 residues. The germline V gene has CDR1 LGHDT and CDR2 YNNKEL (reference sequence). CDR3 sequence: CASSQRQGNGYTF. The CDR3 DNA reads TGTGCCAGCAGCCAAAGACAGGGGAATGGCTACACCTTC.

DNA of the CDR3: TGTGCCAGCAGTCCCTCGACAGGGAATGTTGGCACTGAAGCTTTCTTT. It translates to CASSPSTGNVGTEAFF. The V call is TRBV27, the J call TRBJ1-1, with 7 bases aligning to TRBD1. The ends lost 5 bases at V and 4 bases at J; junction bases unmatched: 13. The CDR3 spans 16 residues. Looked up from germline, CDR1 is MNHEY and CDR2 is SMNVEV (reference sequence).

This clone has only a few counts. The chain carries TRBV4-3 and TRBJ1-1; 9 bases match TRBD1. The V gene end was trimmed by 2 bases and the J gene end by 5 bases; junction bases not matched to a gene: 6. The V gene's germline CDR1 is LGHNA and CDR2 YSLEER. This CDR3 has 15 amino acids. The CDR3 region has the DNA TGCGCCAGCAGCCAACCGGGACAGGGTAGAACTGAAGCTTTCTTT. Protein product: CASSQPGQGRTEAFF.

The chain joins TRBV11-1 to TRBJ2-1, with TRBD2 matching 13 bases. The V gene's germline CDR1 is SGHAT and CDR2 FQDESV (reference sequence). V was pared by 5 bases and J by 9 bases, with 7 bases of the junction left unmatched. The CDR3 sequence is 15 residues long. The CDR3 sequence: CASSPRGLAGTEQFF. As DNA, the CDR3 is TGTGCCAGCAGCCCACGGGGACTAGCGGGAACTGAGCAGTTCTTC.

This rearrangement joins TRBV4-3 to TRBJ1-2; D is unresolved. This CDR3 spans 15 amino acids. Germline V lookup: CDR1 LGHNA, CDR2 YSLEER. Trimming pared 1 base from V and 4 bases from J, leaving 13 bases between. CDR3 loop: CASSQGSWEAYGYTF. The CDR3 DNA follows: TGCGCCAGCAGCCAAGGGAGTTGGGAGGCCTATGGCTACACCTTC.

The chain carries TRBV11-3 and TRBJ2-1; 7 nucleotides line up with TRBD1. Germline assignment: CDR1 SGHNT and CDR2 YENEEA. The CDR3 has 14 amino acids. V was clipped by 5 bases and J by 9 bases; unmatched bases: 10. CDR3 loop: CASSPTTGSGEQFF. CDR3 coding DNA: TGTGCCAGCAGCCCAACGACAGGGTCGGGTGAGCAGTTCTTC.

This chain links TRBV30 with TRBJ2-5; D unresolved. V lost 6 bases and J lost 4, with 12 bases in between. Germline V lookup: CDR1 GTSNPN, CDR2 SVGIG (reference sequence). The CDR3 is 12 residues long. CDR3 region: CACDPTGETQYF. The CDR3 region has the DNA TGTGCCTGTGACCCCACGGGAGAGACCCAGTACTTC. The variable domain in full, completed from reference TRBV30 and TRBJ2-5, reads SQTIHQWPATLVQPVGSPLSLECTVEGTSNPNLYWYRQAAGRGLQLLFYSVGIGQISSEVPQNLSASRPQDRQFILSSKKLLLSDSGFYLCACDPTGETQYFGPGTRLLVL.

The rearrangement links TRBV18 to TRBJ1-1, with D perhaps TRBD1 (6 bases). Trimming removed 2 bases from V and 0 bases from J, with 7 bases in between. Germline V gene lookup returns CDR1 KGHSH and CDR2 LQKENI. The CDR3 loop spans 14 amino acids. The CDR3 DNA reads TGTGCCAGCTCACCAGGGGACATGAACACTGAAGCTTTCTTT. Its translation is CASSPGDMNTEAFF.

V is TRBV27 and J is TRBJ2-4; D unresolved. This CDR3 region has 19 residues. In germline, CDR1 is MNHEY, CDR2 SMNVEV (reference sequence). The V gene lost 1 base and the J gene lost 1 base, with 20 bases spanning the gap. The chain's CDR3 is CASSLFVRTLGMAKNIQYF. The DNA of the CDR3 is TGTGCCAGCAGTTTATTTGTACGAACCCTGGGGATGGCCAAAAACATTCAGTACTTC.

The gene calls are TRBV4-1 and TRBJ1-2, with a tentative D call TRBD1 (5 bases). Germline CDR1 MGHRA, CDR2 YSYEKL. V was trimmed by 1 base and J by 3 bases, leaving 9 bases between them. The CDR3 covers 14 residues. In DNA form, the CDR3 reads TGCGCCAGCAGCCAAGTTTCGGGACACTATGGCTACACCTTC. This gives the protein CASSQVSGHYGYTF.

This clone appeared a single time. This chain connects TRBV6-5 to TRBJ1-6; D call uncertain. The germline gives CDR1 MNHEY, CDR2 SVGAGI. This CDR3 is 13 amino acids long. With 3 bases removed from V and 15 bases from J, the gap between germline ends came to 15 bases. Here the CDR3 reads CASSYNPDGLLHF. CDR3 DNA sequence: TGTGCCAGCAGTTATAACCCGGACGGACTCCTCCACTTT.

The rearrangement joins TRBV10-1 to TRBJ2-3; 12 bases are a match to TRBD2. The CDR3 has 18 amino acids. The germline CDR1 and CDR2 sequences are WNHNN and SYGVQD (reference sequence). The ends lost 7 bases at V and 6 bases at J; junction bases unmatched: 17. CDR3 DNA sequence: TGCGCCAGCACCCTACTCCGACTAGCGGGAGAAATAAGTGATACGCAGTATTTT. It encodes CASTLLRLAGEISDTQYF.

CDR3 loop: CASSPQLAGGDNEQFF. CDR3 bases: TGTGCCAGCAGCCCTCAGCTAGCGGGAGGGGACAATGAGCAGTTCTTC. The chain is built from TRBV5-6 and TRBJ2-1, with TRBD2 matching 12 bases. Looked up from germline, CDR1 is SGHDT and CDR2 is YYEEEE. The CDR3 consists of 16 residues. The J segment lost 5 bases and the V segment lost 4 bases, leaving 7 bases of the junction unmatched.